This T cell receptor (beta chain) was retrieved from a study of blood T cells in healthy people across ages. Study-level information: Template switching captured about one barcoded beta molecule per two T cells. Study conclusions and caveats: Greater diversity and more naive CD4+ cells were seen in long-lived donors than in aged donors.

V was pared by 7 bases and J by 4 bases, with 10 bases between. Germline CDR1 reads MDHEN; CDR2 reads SYDVKM. The CDR3 sequence is 12 residues long. Together with a sample-barcoded 5' primer, a J-beta primer mix was included in a second PCR lasting about 7 to 11 cycles. MiXCR, applied by TCRdb to the 5' RACE reads, yields one record per CDR3 protein. The data hold some 1.4 million distinct CDR3 sequences, with 35% to 45% observed a single time. Details on this clonotype: Its antigen is undetermined.

The clonotype comes from a woman aged 18-30 years in good health. Sequenced sample: blood. The J gene is TRBJ1-1, the V gene TRBV28; no reliable D call. The CDR3 sequence is CASTRLSTEAFF. The CDR3 DNA follows: TGTGCCAGCACCCGCCTCTCCACTGAAGCTTTCTTT.